This TCR beta chain originates from a study of T cells in Graves' hyperthyroidism and ophthalmopathy. Of note for this clonotype: No antigen is known for it. Just one base apart from a much larger clone, this may be a read error.

The germline V gene has CDR1 MDHEN and CDR2 SYDVKM. The CDR3 contains 13 residues. Study-wide findings and caveats: Most thyroid clonotypes that were expanded above 0.001 also turned up in blood. Ophthalmopathy was separated from stable hyperthyroidism by a 13 V-J model.

TCR beta CDR3 regions were amplified from RNA. An initial round of RT-PCR targeting the TCR CDR3 relied on the HTBI primer set. TCRdb recomputed calls from the multiplex PCR reads with MiXCR, one row per CDR3 protein. Altogether around 520,000 distinct CDR3 sequences are present, 12% to 15% being singletons, with the ten largest covering 11% to 15%. The J gene is TRBJ2-4, the V gene TRBV28; 8 bases are a match to TRBD1. Sequenced sample: blood. This receptor was taken from a woman aged 40 to 49 with Graves' hyperthyroidism. This CDR3 reads CASSSTGVDIQHF. The DNA of the CDR3 is TGTGCCAGCAGTTCGACAGGGGTAGACATTCAGCACTTC.